Listed below are T cell receptor beta chains from one sample, sequenced in a study of CD8+CD57+ T cells in acquired aplastic anemia. TCRdb reprocessed the reads with MiXCR, giving one entry per CDR3 protein. The table has 310,000 or so distinct CDR3 sequences, under 60% seen once. Material: sorted CD4+, CD8+, or CD8+CD57+ T cells (not recorded which) from PBMCs. The receptors come from a human donor with aplastic anemia. Each CDR3 is given with its conserved first and last residue. The D gene is left open where the match is weak. Some rows have no size entry. The others give once, few or many, or a class for an expanded clone.

D	V	size	J	CDR3	DNA
-	TRBV12-3/TRBV12-4	-	TRBJ1-6	CASTLGPRASPLHF	TGTGCCAGCACCCTGGGGCCCCGAGCGTCACCCCTCCACTTT
-	TRBV12-3/TRBV12-4	-	TRBJ2-3	CASSLRAGSPDTQYF	TGTGCCAGCAGTTTAAGGGCAGGGTCCCCAGATACGCAGTATTTT
-	TRBV20-1	-	TRBJ1-1	CSARMASGPSNTEAFF	TGCAGTGCTAGAATGGCTAGCGGGCCTTCGAACACTGAAGCTTTCTTT
TRBD2	TRBV12-3/TRBV12-4	-	TRBJ2-7	CASSFFHDGLAGGHEQYF	TGTGCCAGCAGTTTTTTTCATGACGGACTAGCGGGGGGCCACGAGCAGTACTTC
TRBD2	TRBV24-1	-	TRBJ2-1	CATSDLSGRTYNEQFF	TGTGCCACCAGTGACCTTAGCGGGAGGACCTACAATGAGCAGTTCTTC
-	TRBV7-2	-	TRBJ2-5	CVSSLGVGRTQETQYF	TGTGTCAGCAGCTTGGGGGTGGGACGGACCCAAGAGACCCAGTACTTC
-	TRBV29-1	-	TRBJ2-4	CSVEGGAEGAKNIQYF	TGCAGCGTTGAGGGGGGGGCGGAAGGGGCCAAAAACATTCAGTACTTC
TRBD1	TRBV19	many	TRBJ2-5	CASSIGGGTGWSETQYF	TGTGCCAGTAGTATAGGCGGCGGGACAGGTTGGTCGGAGACCCAGTACTTC
-	TRBV5-8	many	TRBJ1-1	CASSLDMSLSEAFF	TGTGCCAGCAGCTTGGATATGTCTTTGAGTGAAGCTTTCTTT
TRBD1	TRBV29-1	-	TRBJ2-7	CSSLQGDINEQYF	TGCAGCAGTCTTCAGGGGGATATTAACGAGCAGTACTTC
-	TRBV2	-	TRBJ2-1	CASSYSRYNEQFF	TGTGCCAGCAGTTACTCCAGGTACAATGAGCAGTTCTTC
-	TRBV6-4	few	TRBJ2-3	CASSLVNTDTQYF	TGTGCCAGCAGCTTGGTAAACACAGATACGCAGTATTTT
-	TRBV15	-	TRBJ2-7	CATSRDVGYEQYF	TGTGCCACCAGCAGAGATGTGGGCTACGAGCAGTACTTC
TRBD2	TRBV7-2	-	TRBJ2-7	CASSLRSSGRGYEQYF	TGTGCCAGCAGCTTAAGGTCTAGCGGGAGGGGATACGAGCAGTACTTC
-	TRBV7-9	-	TRBJ2-7	CASSYWTGSEQYF	TGTGCCAGCAGCTATTGGACCGGTAGCGAGCAGTACTTC
-	TRBV20-1	once	TRBJ2-7	CSAPRERGEQYF	TGCAGTGCTCCCCGGGAACGGGGCGAGCAGTACTTC
TRBD1	TRBV7-2	-	TRBJ2-1	CASGPSRGLTYNEQFF	TGTGCCAGCGGCCCGTCAAGGGGGCTGACGTACAATGAGCAGTTCTTC
-	TRBV5-1	many	TRBJ2-1	CASSLAAGLGNEQFF	TGCGCCAGCAGCTTGGCGGCAGGATTGGGGAATGAGCAGTTCTTC
-	TRBV10-1	-	TRBJ1-1	CASSELDPHLNTEAFF	TGCGCCAGCAGTGAGTTGGACCCACACCTTAACACTGAAGCTTTCTTT
-	TRBV29-1	-	TRBJ1-5	CSARLDGSNQPQHF	TGCAGCGCGCGCCTAGACGGGAGCAATCAGCCCCAGCATTTT
-	TRBV2	-	TRBJ1-1	CASRRQKNTEAFF	TGTGCCAGCAGGAGGCAGAAGAACACTGAAGCTTTCTTT
TRBD1	TRBV7-3	-	TRBJ2-2	CASSLNPGQGWTGELFF	TGTGCCAGCAGCTTAAATCCGGGACAGGGGTGGACCGGGGAGCTGTTTTTT
-	TRBV15	once	TRBJ1-5	CATSRDSRNQPQHF	TGTGCCACCAGCAGGGACAGCCGCAATCAGCCCCAGCATTTT
-	TRBV7-9	-	TRBJ1-2	CASSLAVRSGYTF	TGTGCCAGCAGCTTAGCGGTTAGAAGTGGCTACACCTTC
TRBD2	TRBV20-1	-	TRBJ2-3	CSAGPGLVEDTQYF	TGCAGTGCTGGGCCGGGACTAGTCGAGGATACGCAGTATTTT
-	TRBV29-1	-	TRBJ2-5	CSVDYPQYF	TGCAGCGTTGATTACCCCCAGTACTTC
-	TRBV29-1	-	TRBJ2-7	CSVARARDEQYF	TGCAGCGTTGCGAGGGCCCGGGACGAGCAGTACTTC
TRBD1	TRBV19	-	TRBJ2-5	CASTRQGSETQYF	TGTGCCAGTACAAGACAGGGGAGTGAGACCCAGTACTTC
TRBD1	TRBV20-1	-	TRBJ2-4	CSARGGQGAGQYF	TGCAGTGCTAGAGGTGGACAGGGGGCGGGTCAGTACTTC
-	TRBV5-1	-	TRBJ2-2	CASSLALEGELFF	TGCGCCAGCAGCTTGGCCCTGGAGGGTGAGCTGTTTTTT
-	TRBV24-1	few	TRBJ2-7	CAIGLEGRSYEQYF	TGTGCCATCGGTTTGGAGGGGAGATCCTACGAGCAGTACTTC
-	TRBV14	-	TRBJ1-1	CASSLVIPPEAFF	TGTGCCAGCAGCCTCGTGATACCCCCTGAAGCTTTCTTT
TRBD1	TRBV7-6	-	TRBJ2-5	CASSVKFDREGETQYF	TGTGCCAGCAGCGTAAAATTCGACAGGGAAGGAGAGACCCAGTACTTC
TRBD2	TRBV5-1	many	TRBJ2-7	CASSSMRGTSYEQYF	TGCGCCAGCAGCTCAATGCGGGGGACGTCCTACGAGCAGTACTTC
-	TRBV27	-	TRBJ2-1	CASSFGSGSYNEQFF	TGTGCCAGCAGTTTTGGGAGCGGCTCCTACAATGAGCAGTTCTTC
TRBD1	TRBV19	-	TRBJ2-5	CASSIGDRDETQYF	TGTGCCAGTAGTATCGGGGACAGGGATGAGACCCAGTACTTC
TRBD2	TRBV19	many	TRBJ2-1	CASSIGFSGGNNEQFF	TGTGCCAGTAGTATCGGGTTCTCGGGGGGAAACAATGAGCAGTTCTTC
-	TRBV5-1	-	TRBJ1-1	CASSFSPNLEAFF	TGCGCCAGCAGCTTTTCGCCGAATCTGGAAGCTTTCTTT
-	TRBV9	-	TRBJ2-7	CASSPRPDSYEQYF	TGTGCCAGCAGCCCGCGTCCGGATTCCTACGAGCAGTACTTC
-	TRBV5-1	-	TRBJ2-5	CASSLVFNQNVYF	TGCGCCAGCAGCTTGGTATTTAACCAAAACGTGTACTTC
-	TRBV7-3	-	TRBJ1-5	CASSDGGMQPQHF	TGCGCCAGCAGTGATGGGGGCATGCAGCCCCAGCATTTT
TRBD2	TRBV12-3/TRBV12-4	-	TRBJ2-1	CASSFGGRAYYEQFF	TGTGCCAGCAGTTTTGGAGGGAGGGCATACTATGAGCAGTTCTTC
TRBD1	TRBV7-8	-	TRBJ1-1	CASSRGQGASNTEAFF	TGTGCCAGCAGTCGGGGACAGGGGGCTTCGAACACTGAAGCTTTCTTT
-	TRBV11-2	many	TRBJ2-1	CASSLSYTNEQFF	TGTGCCAGCAGCTTAAGTTACACGAATGAGCAGTTCTTC
-	TRBV5-6	few	TRBJ2-5	CASSFGPQETQYF	TGTGCCAGCAGCTTTGGTCCCCAAGAGACCCAGTACTTC
-	TRBV5-1	many	TRBJ1-5	CASRGSANQPQHF	TGCGCCAGCAGAGGCAGTGCCAATCAGCCCCAGCATTTT
-	TRBV4-2	many	TRBJ2-1	CASSPDSNEQFF	TGTGCCAGCAGCCCGGATTCCAATGAGCAGTTCTTC
-	TRBV29-1	-	TRBJ1-3	CSVDLPALNSGNTIYF	TGCAGCGTTGACCTCCCGGCACTTAACTCTGGAAACACCATATATTTT
-	TRBV5-4	-	TRBJ1-4	CASSLAGGGKEEKLFF	TGTGCCAGCAGCTTGGCCGGCGGAGGAAAGGAGGAAAAACTGTTTTTT
-	TRBV6-5	few	TRBJ2-7	CASSSKGYEQYF	TGTGCCAGCAGTTCGAAAGGGTACGAGCAGTACTTC
-	TRBV25-1	-	TRBJ2-3	CASSTYTDTQYF	TGTGCCAGCAGTACCTATACAGATACGCAGTATTTT
-	TRBV7-2	-	TRBJ1-1	CASGLAALRRHTEAFF	TGTGCCAGCGGCCTAGCAGCCTTAAGGAGACACACTGAAGCTTTCTTT